Listed below are T cell receptor beta chains from one sample, sequenced in a study of CXCR3-negative and CXCR3-positive naive CD8 T cells. Using the 5' RACE reads, TCRdb records one entry per CDR3 protein without DNA. This sample contains about 85,000 distinct CDR3 sequences. Sequencing input: naive CXCR3+ CD8+ T cells from blood. The receptors stem from a human donor in good health. Some clones in this sample may be carry-over from other donors' samples. CDR3s include the opening cysteine and the closing phenylalanine or tryptophan.

v_gene: TRBV16; j_gene: TRBJ1-1; CDR3aa: CASSQSPKNTEAFF
v_gene: TRBV7-6; j_gene: TRBJ2-3; CDR3aa: CASSRIVAASTDTQYF
v_gene: TRBV12-3/TRBV12-4; j_gene: TRBJ2-5; CDR3aa: CASRLSAQETQYF
v_gene: TRBV28; j_gene: TRBJ2-2; CDR3aa: CVSTPGFGELFF
v_gene: TRBV28; j_gene: TRBJ1-3; CDR3aa: CATHKTGSGNTIYF
v_gene: TRBV20-1; j_gene: TRBJ1-5; CDR3aa: CSAINHGQANQPQHF
v_gene: TRBV7-6; j_gene: TRBJ2-2; CDR3aa: CASSTIAGPTPGELFF
v_gene: TRBV4-3; j_gene: TRBJ1-5; CDR3aa: CASSQAAGKGGQPQHF
v_gene: TRBV7-9; j_gene: TRBJ2-3; CDR3aa: CASSAHTRLAGNTDTQYF
v_gene: TRBV14; j_gene: TRBJ2-1; CDR3aa: CASSQGSGPYNEQFF
v_gene: TRBV6-6; j_gene: TRBJ1-1; CDR3aa: CASSYSGDGAGNTEAFF
v_gene: TRBV6-4; j_gene: TRBJ2-1; CDR3aa: CASSDSMEGVNEQFF
v_gene: TRBV12-3/TRBV12-4; j_gene: TRBJ2-3; CDR3aa: CASSFGTIRADTQYF
v_gene: TRBV29-1; j_gene: TRBJ1-2; CDR3aa: CSVVGDRGLDYGYTF
v_gene: TRBV29-1; j_gene: TRBJ2-2; CDR3aa: CSVLGNTGELFF
v_gene: TRBV20-1; j_gene: TRBJ2-3; CDR3aa: CSATRRWRRTDTQYF
v_gene: TRBV7-6; j_gene: TRBJ1-4; CDR3aa: CASSIQAPNEKLFF
v_gene: TRBV28; j_gene: TRBJ2-2; CDR3aa: CASSLLNPYTGELFF